This T cell receptor (beta chain) was identified in a study of response to subunit inactivated influenza vaccine. Notes on the study in general: The authors suggested that few new T cells are recruited per seasonal influenza vaccination.

This clonotype was seen a handful of times. The antigen is unknown. One entry per CDR3 protein, called by TCRdb with MiXCR from the RT-PCR reads. The sample includes roughly 790,000 distinct CDR3 sequences, 20% to 25% of them seen just once. The V gene lost 2 bases and the J gene lost 9 bases, with 8 bases spanning the gap. Germline V gives CDR1 LGHNA, CDR2 YNFKEQ. The length of the CDR3 is 12 residues. Sequencing was performed on PBMCs from blood, taken roughly 5 days after vaccination. The chain links TRBV4-2 to TRBJ2-1; possible D gene TRBD1, 5 bases. This sequence originates from a man over 45 who received an inactivated influenza vaccine. CDR3 sequence (DNA): TGTGCCAGCAGCCAAACAGGTATTGAGCAGTTCTTC. It codes for CASSQTGIEQFF.